Below, one T cell receptor beta chain is given with its context. This clonotype has a count of ten or more. Its binding antigen is unknown. Per-base quality was not reported, and no clone a single base away is much larger than it. Amplification of TCR beta CDR3 regions was carried out from RNA transcripts. A first-round RT-PCR of the TCR CDR3 used the HTBI primer set with the Qiagen OneStep RT-PCR kit. A second multiplex PCR round built the libraries, followed by size selection and purification. Libraries were sequenced paired-end with 100 bp reads on an Illumina HiSeq2000. In the paper's pipeline: SOAPnuke was used to process the raw data, removing reads that contained adapters or uncalled bases, had a mean Phred below 15, or lacked an exact match to the constant primer or identifier. COPE v1.2.5 was used to merge the high-quality paired reads, and each unique nucleotide sequence was defined as a clonotype. MiTCR v1.1 was used to align the clonotypes against IMGT TRBV, TRBD and TRBJ reference segments. The analysis included only V-J combinations with a frequency above 0.0001, which together covered over 98% of the repertoires. A TCS score was defined as the ratio between F50 (clonal expansion) and ExV (chaos), using BLOSUM62-based TCRdist between CDR3 peptides within each V-J. Welch's t-statistics and random forest reduced approximately 520 V-J features to roughly 13, which were used in a naive Bayes classifier (R e1071). TCRdb applied fastp at Q25 and MiXCR to the public reads, then kept only in-frame beta chains. CDR3 protein duplicates are merged, each entry listing the most common genes and DNA. These V and J calls originate from TCRdb's pipeline instead of the authors' own analysis. The table for this sample lists 450,000 to 650,000 distinct CDR3 sequences; approximately 14% of them were counted only once. Together, the top ten hold 7% to 9% of the sample.

The sample belongs to a study of T cells in Graves' hyperthyroidism and ophthalmopathy (dated by TCRdb to the late 2010s). For the wider study: Peripheral blood was collected at initial diagnosis, before any treatment. TCR V-J signatures able to tell the groups apart were searched for in a discovery cohort of about a hundred patients, of whom around 43 had Graves' ophthalmopathy and 55 to 65 had stable Graves' hyperthyroidism. For training and testing, the 100 or so patients in the discovery cohort were randomly divided in a 7:3 ratio. After blood sampling, hyperthyroidism patients were treated with methimazole at a starting dose of 30 mg daily, and ophthalmopathy patients were treated with high-dose intravenous methylprednisolone. An independent validation cohort of fewer than 20 hyperthyroidism patients and 17 patients who later progressed to ophthalmopathy tested prospective prediction of ophthalmopathy. The paper describes TCR Vbeta CDR3 sequencing of 140 or so peripheral blood samples, made up of roughly 45 ophthalmopathy patients, roughly 80 hyperthyroidism patients and some 17 progressor patients. The study also compared thyroid tissue and blood T-cell repertoires from several Graves' hyperthyroidism patients.

Ophthalmopathy patients had moderately to severely active disease, with a Clinical Activity Score of 3 or more, a NOSPECS grade of 4 or more, and a disease duration of less than 3 months. Exclusion was applied to patients with uncontrolled infections, other autoimmune diseases, pregnancy or lactation. Clinical symptoms, serum thyroxine and TRAb, thyroid ultrasound, and orbital computed tomography formed the basis for the diagnoses. PBMCs were separated from roughly 10 ml of fresh peripheral blood using Ficoll-Paque density gradient centrifugation. Trizol reagent was used to extract total RNA, and RNA quality was then checked on an Agilent 2100 Bioanalyzer. General conclusions and limits of the study: A model built on a 13 V-J signature distinguished ophthalmopathy from stable hyperthyroidism, reaching 85% to 90% sensitivity and about 81% specificity in cross-validation and 80%/75% in testing. In validation, the model predicted progression to ophthalmopathy a median of 6.5 months before onset, with roughly 68% sensitivity and about 72% specificity. No statistical method was used to set the sample size in advance, and investigators knew the group allocation. Blood samples also contained most of the expanded thyroid clonotypes (frequency above 0.001), which suggests that blood repertoires may reflect thyroid immune responses.

The specimen was blood. The TCR was taken from a young woman with Graves' ophthalmopathy.

The sequenced DNA is TGTGCCAGCAGTCGAGGACAGGGACCAAACTATGGCTACACCTTC. Its amino acids are CASSRGQGPNYGYTF. The rearranged chain carries TRBV28 and TRBJ1-2, with 8 junctional bases fitting TRBD1. Reading the germline V gene gives CDR1 MDHEN and CDR2 SYDVKM. The CDR3 measures 15 amino acids from cysteine to phenylalanine. Left in the record is the CDR3 DNA by itself, 45 bases read in frame from the first base. Unmatched junction bases come to 7, with V trimmed by 5 bases and J by 2 bases.